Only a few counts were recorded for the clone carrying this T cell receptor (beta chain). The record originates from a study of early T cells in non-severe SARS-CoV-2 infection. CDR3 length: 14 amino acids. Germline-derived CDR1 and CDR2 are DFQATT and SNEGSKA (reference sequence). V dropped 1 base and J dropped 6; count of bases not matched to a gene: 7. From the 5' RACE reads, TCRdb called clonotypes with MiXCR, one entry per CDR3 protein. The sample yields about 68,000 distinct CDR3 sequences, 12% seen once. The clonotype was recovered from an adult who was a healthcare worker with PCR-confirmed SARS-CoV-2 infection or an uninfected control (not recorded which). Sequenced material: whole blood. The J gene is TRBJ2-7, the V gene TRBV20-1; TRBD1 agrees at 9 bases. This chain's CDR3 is CSARVSGQGREQYF. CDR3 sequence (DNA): TGCAGTGCTAGAGTATCGGGACAGGGACGCGAGCAGTACTTC.